What follows are 31 T cell receptor beta chains derived from one specimen sequenced in a study of shared clonotypes between healthy human individuals (dated by TCRdb to the early 2020s). The library was made by the immunoSEQ multiplex PCR assay. Entries here come from immuneACCESS through TCRdb and include only in-frame sequences with V and J called. Some clones fail to appear in such tables; in the studies checked, an unresolved V gene covers under half of the shortfall, and the cause of the remainder is unknown. The sample includes roughly 1,500,000 clones, with 97% to 99% observed a single time. Roughly 0.35% of the sample is held by the ten biggest clonotypes. Sequenced: naive CD4+ T cells sorted from blood. The cell subset or site label on this specimen signifies: CD45RA+ positively selected. The receptors were gathered from a man younger than 40 in good health.

The chain combines TRBV10-2 with TRBJ2-3; D perhaps matches TRBD2 (5 bases). Germline CDR1 reads WSHSY; CDR2 reads SAAADI. This CDR3 spans 15 amino acids. Trimming shortened V by 5 bases and J by 0 bases, and 12 bases separated the two germline ends. In nucleotides, the CDR3 is TGCGCCAGCAGTAGTCCAGCGGATAGCACAGATACGCAGTATTTT. It translates to CASSSPADSTDTQYF.

The chain links TRBV6-6 to TRBJ2-7; 10 bases align to TRBD2. The CDR3 contains 16 residues. CDR1 is MNHNY and CDR2 is SVGAGI in the germline V gene (reference sequence). J lost 4 bases, V lost 6 bases, and 12 bases had no gene match. CDR3 sequence: CASSTPLAGAQYEQYF. The CDR3 DNA sequence: TGTGCCAGCAGCACGCCTCTAGCGGGAGCTCAATACGAGCAGTACTTC.

The chain combines TRBV9 with TRBJ2-1, with a possible D match to TRBD2 (5 bases). There are 14 residues in the CDR3. Between the trimmed V and J ends, which lost 0 bases and 7 bases, there was a span of 11 bases. CDR1 is SGDLS and CDR2 is YYNGEE in the germline V gene. The chain's CDR3 is CASSVATSSNEQFF. For the CDR3, the DNA is TGTGCCAGCAGCGTAGCTACTAGTAGTAATGAGCAGTTCTTC.

The V gene is TRBV4-3, the J gene TRBJ1-4; D is possibly TRBD1 (6 bases). The CDR3 extends over 15 amino acids. Trimming removed 3 bases from V and 10 bases from J, with 18 bases in between. Germline lookup yields CDR1 LGHNA and CDR2 YSLEER. Here the CDR3 reads CASSQTGFGVGKLFF. DNA of the CDR3: TGCGCCAGCAGCCAGACAGGCTTTGGGGTCGGAAAACTGTTTTTT.

In its sample, this clone was seen once. V usage is TRBV7-2 and J usage is TRBJ2-7; D is perhaps TRBD1 (6 bases). The CDR3 consists of 14 residues. V lost 3 bases and J 5 bases, leaving 14 bases between the germline ends. CDR1 and CDR2 (germline): SGHTA, FQGNSA. CDR3 sequence reads: CASSFGQTSHEQYF. The CDR3 DNA is TGTGCCAGCAGCTTTGGACAGACCTCTCACGAGCAGTACTTC. Looking up the rest from reference TRBV7-2 and TRBJ2-7 gives the full variable domain: GAGVSQSPSNKVTEKGKDVELRCDPISGHTALYWYRQSLGQGLEFLIYFQGNSAPDKSGLPSDRFSAERTGGSVSTLTIQRTQQEDSAVYLCASSFGQTSHEQYFGPGTRLTVT.

J is TRBJ2-1 and V is TRBV5-1; D is possibly TRBD2 (5 bases). CDR3 size: 16 residues. Trimming pared 0 bases from V and 5 bases from J, leaving 15 bases between. Looked up from germline, CDR1 is SGHRS and CDR2 is YFSETQ. CDR3 coding DNA: TGCGCCAGCAGCTTGGGGCTCGGACTCGGAAACAATGAGCAGTTCTTC. Protein: CASSLGLGLGNNEQFF.

V is TRBV10-3 and J is TRBJ2-1; tentative D call: TRBD2 (6 bases). CDR1 and CDR2 (germline): ENHRY, SYGVKD. Trimming left V 1 base short and J 2 bases short, with 12 bases between. The CDR3 extends over 16 amino acids. CDR3 nucleotide sequence: TGTGCCATCAGTGAGTTACCGGGAGCCACCTACAATGAGCAGTTCTTC. Its protein product is CAISELPGATYNEQFF.

This chain joins TRBV27 and TRBJ2-7; D is undetermined. Germline V gene data show CDR1 as MNHEY and CDR2 as SMNVEV (reference sequence). Between the trimmed V and J ends, which lost 4 bases and 6 bases, there was a span of 13 bases. The CDR3 is 13 residues long. The chain's CDR3 is CASSSDWAPEQYF. CDR3 nucleotides: TGTGCCAGCAGTTCTGACTGGGCCCCCGAGCAGTACTTC.

The chain has TRBV6-1 and TRBJ1-5; D is possibly TRBD1 (5 bases). Looked up from germline, CDR1 is MNHNS and CDR2 is SASEGT. The V end lost 4 bases, the J end lost 7 bases, and 20 bases lay between the germline ends. The CDR3 loop spans 16 amino acids. CDR3 amino acids: CASSVPRLGRGQPQHF. For the CDR3, the DNA is TGTGCCAGCAGTGTTCCCCGGCTAGGGAGGGGACAGCCCCAGCATTTT.

V and J are TRBV18 and TRBJ2-7; no clear D gene. This CDR3 is 15 amino acids long. Germline CDR1 is KGHSH and CDR2 is LQKENI. The V end was cut by 0 bases, the J end by 5 bases, with 14 bases between. The CDR3 DNA sequence: TGTGCCAGCTCACCACCCGGGCCCAGCCGGGACGAGCAGTACTTC. This encodes CASSPPGPSRDEQYF.

V is TRBV18 and J is TRBJ2-1; 10 nucleotides match TRBD2. V lost 3 bases and J lost 10; bases outside the gene matches: 9. The CDR3 length is 15 residues. The germline CDR1 and CDR2 sequences are KGHSH and LQKENI. In DNA form, the CDR3 reads TGTGCCAGCTCACCCGACAGCGGGAGGGCCGGAGAGCAGTTCTTC. Its protein product is CASSPDSGRAGEQFF.

This chain joins TRBV18 and TRBJ1-1; 7 bases align to TRBD1. The V and J ends lost 4 bases and 4 bases, in that order; junction bases with no gene match: 9. The CDR3 spans 15 residues. Looked up from germline, CDR1 is KGHSH and CDR2 is LQKENI. The CDR3 region has the DNA TGTGCCAGCTCACTCGAGACAGGGTCCGCCACTGAAGCTTTCTTT. As protein: CASSLETGSATEAFF.

This clone was counted once. The rearrangement uses TRBV19 and TRBJ1-1; no definite D call. Trimming took off 1 base at V and 8 bases at J, with 17 bases between the two ends. CDR1 and CDR2 from the germline V gene are LNHDA and SQIVND (reference sequence). This CDR3 has 15 residues. DNA for the CDR3: TGTGCCAGTAGTATAGGGGGTGGGGTCCGAAAGGAAGCTTTCTTT. Encoded protein: CASSIGGGVRKEAFF.

The rearrangement uses TRBV2 and TRBJ1-1; D is uncertain. CDR1 and CDR2 from the germline V gene are SNHLY and FYNNEI. V lost 1 base, J lost 11 bases, and 20 bases lay in between. The CDR3 is 15 amino acids. CDR3 nucleotides: TGTGCCAGCAGTGAAGTCAGAGGTTCGGCACGGAGGGCTTTCTTT. This codes for CASSEVRGSARRAFF. The full variable domain, rest sourced from reference TRBV2 and TRBJ1-1, is EPEVTQTPSHQVTQMGQEVILRCVPISNHLYFYWYRQILGQKVEFLVSFYNNEISEKSEIFDDQFSVERPDGSNFTLKIRSTKLEDSAMYFCASSEVRGSARRAFFGQGTRLTVV.

Notes on this clone: At the DNA level, this CDR3 is encoded by other sequences in the same sample as well. CDR3 region: CASSEAYEQYF. The CDR3 coding sequence is TGCGCCAGCAGTGAAGCCTACGAGCAGTACTTC. The chain links TRBV10-2 to TRBJ2-7; D is undetermined. V was clipped by 3 bases and J by 2 bases, with 2 bases between them. CDR1 is WSHSY and CDR2 is SAAADI in the germline V gene. The CDR3 extends over 11 amino acids.

The chain recombines TRBV5-4 with TRBJ1-1; D unclear. V was pared by 3 bases and J by 0 bases, with 21 bases between. The CDR3 length is 18 residues. The germline gives CDR1 SGHNT, CDR2 YYREEE (reference sequence). The CDR3 region has the DNA TGTGCCAGCAGCTCGGGCAAACATAAAGTTAACATGAACACTGAAGCTTTCTTT. Translating gives CASSSGKHKVNMNTEAFF. The full variable domain, rest sourced from reference TRBV5-4 and TRBJ1-1, is ETGVTQSPTHLIKTRGQQVTLRCSSQSGHNTVSWYQQALGQGPQFIFQYYREEENGRGNFPPRFSGLQFPNYSSELNVNALELDDSALYLCASSSGKHKVNMNTEAFFGQGTRLTVV.

The chain employs TRBV19 and TRBJ1-2; D is uncertain. Germline CDR1 is LNHDA and CDR2 is SQIVND (reference sequence). V lost 1 base, J lost 8 bases, and 14 bases lay in between. This CDR3 spans 14 amino acids. CDR3 in amino acids: CASSIVSVSRGYTF. The CDR3 DNA follows: TGTGCCAGTAGTATAGTTTCCGTCTCGAGAGGCTACACCTTC.

The chain carries TRBV5-1 and TRBJ2-7; 9 positions agree with TRBD2. V gave up 4 bases and J gave up 3 bases; unmatched junction bases: 2. The germline gives CDR1 SGHRS, CDR2 YFSETQ. The CDR3 runs to 13 residues. The CDR3 region is CASSPTSGYEQYF. The CDR3 DNA reads TGCGCCAGCAGCCCGACTAGCGGCTACGAGCAGTACTTC.

Comment on this clone: Other DNA sequences in this specimen translate into the identical CDR3. The chain has TRBV5-4 and TRBJ2-7; TRBD1 agrees at 9 bases. The CDR3 is 15 amino acids. CDR1 and CDR2 from the germline V gene are SGHNT and YYREEE (reference sequence). Germline trimming cut 0 bases from V and 2 bases from J; bases unmatched to any gene: 3. The CDR3 DNA reads TGTGCCAGCAGCTTGGGTCGGACAGGGGCCTACGAGCAGTACTTC. Amino acids: CASSLGRTGAYEQYF.

The chain joins TRBV2 to TRBJ1-1, with 7 bases that match TRBD1. This CDR3 is built from 14 residues. The germline CDR1 and CDR2 sequences are SNHLY and FYNNEI. V was clipped by 6 bases and J by 0 bases; unmatched bases: 4. The DNA of the CDR3 is TGTGCCAGCAGAGGGACAGATTTGAACACTGAAGCTTTCTTT. Its translation: CASRGTDLNTEAFF.

The V gene is TRBV4-2, the J gene TRBJ2-7; 11 positions match TRBD2. CDR1 is LGHNA and CDR2 is YNFKEQ in the germline V gene. The CDR3 consists of 16 residues. Germline trimming cut 4 bases from V and 2 bases from J; bases unmatched to any gene: 7. CDR3 bases: TGTGCCAGCAGCCGCACGACTAGCGGGATTGCCTACGAGCAGTACTTC. Translating gives CASSRTTSGIAYEQYF.

The V and J genes are TRBV9 and TRBJ2-7, with a weak D call TRBD2 (6 bases). CDR1 is SGDLS, CDR2 YYNGEE, per germline. V was pared by 1 base and J by 3 bases, with 14 bases between. CDR3 length equals 15 residues. CDR3 loop: CASSVQAGTFYEQYF. The CDR3 nucleotides read TGTGCCAGCAGCGTACAGGCGGGAACCTTCTACGAGCAGTACTTC.

The genes are TRBV11-2 and TRBJ2-3, with 10 nucleotides matching TRBD2. The CDR3 runs to 14 residues. V lost 0 bases to trimming and J lost 14 bases; unmatched junction nucleotides: 8. Per the germline V gene, CDR1 is SGHAT and CDR2 is FQNNGV. CDR3 bases: TGTGCCAGCAGCTTAGAGTCTAGCGGGAGTTTGTCGTATTTT. The encoded protein is CASSLESSGSLSYF.

CDR3 coding DNA: TGTGCCAGCAGGAAACAGGGGGCTGGTCAGCCCCAGCATTTT. Translation gives CASRKQGAGQPQHF. This sequence joins TRBV7-9 and TRBJ1-5; 9 positions match TRBD1. This CDR3 contains 14 residues. Germline values: CDR1 SEHNR, CDR2 FQNEAQ (reference sequence). V gave up 6 bases and J gave up 6 bases; unmatched junction bases: 6. Variable domain in full (rest from reference TRBV7-9 and TRBJ1-5): DTGVSQNPRHKITKRGQNVTFRCDPISEHNRLYWYRQTLGQGPEFLTYFQNEAQLEKSRLLSDRFSAERPKGSFSTLEIQRTEQGDSAMYLCASRKQGAGQPQHFGDGTRLSIL.

The V call is TRBV5-8, the J call TRBJ2-5; D gene ambiguous. Germline CDR1 is SGHTS and CDR2 is YDEGEE. This CDR3 region has 12 residues. V was trimmed by 4 bases and J by 0 bases, leaving 4 bases between them. The CDR3, as DNA: TGTGCCAGCAGCGCTGACCAAGAGACCCAGTACTTC. Amino acids: CASSADQETQYF.

This chain uses TRBV9 with TRBJ2-3; possibly TRBD2 for D (5 bases). The ends were cut back, 3 bases at V and 2 bases at J, with 10 bases in the middle. Per the germline V gene, CDR1 is SGDLS and CDR2 is YYNGEE. This CDR3 comprises 14 residues. The CDR3 spells CASSAVAYTDTQYF. The CDR3 DNA reads as TGTGCCAGCAGCGCCGTAGCGTACACAGATACGCAGTATTTT. Drawing the rest from reference TRBV9 and TRBJ2-3, the complete variable domain is DSGVTQTPKHLITATGQRVTLRCSPRSGDLSVYWYQQSLDQGLQFLIQYYNGEERAKGNILERFSAQQFPDLHSELNLSSLELGDSALYFCASSAVAYTDTQYFGPGTRLTVL.

The chain carries TRBV28 and TRBJ1-5; D is possibly TRBD1 (5 bases). V was pared by 6 bases and J by 0 bases, with 15 bases between. The CDR3 runs 16 residues. CDR1 is MDHEN and CDR2 is SYDVKM in the germline V gene. The CDR3 nucleotides read TGTGCCAGCAGCCAAACGACAGACTATAGCAATCAGCCCCAGCATTTT. As protein: CASSQTTDYSNQPQHF.

This chain joins TRBV18 and TRBJ1-1; D uncertain. Germline V gene sequence: CDR1 KGHSH, CDR2 LQKENI. This CDR3 comprises 14 residues. The V end lost 1 base, the J end lost 5 bases, and 11 bases lay between the germline ends. CDR3 region: CASSPLPVSTEAFF. CDR3 DNA sequence: TGTGCCAGCTCACCACTTCCGGTGAGTACTGAAGCTTTCTTT. The whole variable domain, filled in from reference TRBV18 and TRBJ1-1, reads NAGVMQNPRHLVRRRGQEARLRCSPMKGHSHVYWYRQLPEEGLKFMVYLQKENIIDESGMPKERFSAEFPKEGPSILRIQQVVRGDSAAYFCASSPLPVSTEAFFGQGTRLTVV.

The rearrangement links TRBV10-1 to TRBJ2-5, with 9 bases fitting TRBD1. This CDR3 has 16 residues. Germline V gives CDR1 WNHNN, CDR2 SYGVQD (reference sequence). The V gene end was trimmed by 2 bases and the J gene end by 3 bases; junction bases not matched to a gene: 7. As DNA, the CDR3 is TGCGCCAGCAGTGAGGAACCGGGACAGGGTAAAGAGACCCAGTACTTC. Its translation: CASSEEPGQGKETQYF.

This rearrangement joins TRBV5-4 to TRBJ2-2, with TRBD1 matching over 7 bases. This CDR3 is built from 16 residues. The germline V gene has CDR1 SGHNT and CDR2 YYREEE (reference sequence). Trimming removed 0 bases from V and 5 bases from J; junction bases left unmatched: 7. The CDR3 coding sequence is TGTGCCAGCAGCTTGGGGGACAGTTCTATGACCGGGGAGCTGTTTTTT. Translation: CASSLGDSSMTGELFF.

J is TRBJ2-5 and V is TRBV7-6; D is unclear. The germline V gene encodes CDR1 SGHVS and CDR2 FNYEAQ. Trimming shortened V by 5 bases and J by 1 base, and 11 bases separated the two germline ends. This CDR3 comprises 14 residues. The CDR3 bases are TGTGCCAGCAGCCCGCCCCATAGCCAAGAGACCCAGTACTTC. Translated: CASSPPHSQETQYF. Full variable domain (remainder filled in from reference TRBV7-6 and TRBJ2-5): GAGVSQSPRYKVTKRGQDVALRCDPISGHVSLYWYRQALGQGPEFLTYFNYEAQQDKSGLPNDRFSAERPEGSISTLTIQRTEQRDSAMYRCASSPPHSQETQYFGPGTRLLVL.